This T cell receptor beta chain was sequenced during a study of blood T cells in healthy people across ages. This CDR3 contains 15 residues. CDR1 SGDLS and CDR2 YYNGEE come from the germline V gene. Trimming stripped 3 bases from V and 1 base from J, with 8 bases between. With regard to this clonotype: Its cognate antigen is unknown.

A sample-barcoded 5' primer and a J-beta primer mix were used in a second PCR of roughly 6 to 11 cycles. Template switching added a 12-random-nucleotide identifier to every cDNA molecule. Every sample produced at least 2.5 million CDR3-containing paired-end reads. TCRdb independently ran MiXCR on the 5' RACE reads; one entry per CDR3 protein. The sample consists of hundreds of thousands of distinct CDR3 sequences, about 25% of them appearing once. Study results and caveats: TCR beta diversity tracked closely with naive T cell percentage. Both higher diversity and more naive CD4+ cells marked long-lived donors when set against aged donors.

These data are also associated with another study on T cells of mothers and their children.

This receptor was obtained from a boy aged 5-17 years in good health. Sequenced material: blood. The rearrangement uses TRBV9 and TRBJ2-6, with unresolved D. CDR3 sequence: CASSAHRSGANVLTF. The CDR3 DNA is TGTGCCAGCAGCGCCCACAGATCTGGGGCCAACGTCCTGACTTTC.